The TCR beta chain under discussion was sequenced for a study of T cell repertoires in cytomegalovirus infection. TCRdb passed the reads through MiXCR, listing each CDR3 protein once. The sample carries some 590,000 distinct CDR3 sequences, 40% recorded once. This clonotype was seen a handful of times. What it binds is not known. Germline lookup yields CDR1 SGDLS and CDR2 YYNGEE. V lost 1 base, J lost 3 bases, and 16 bases lay in between. The CDR3 consists of 17 residues. The rearrangement links TRBV9 to TRBJ2-2, with D maybe TRBD2 (6 bases). This clonotype originated in a human donor in good health (CMV status not recorded). Some clones in this sample may be carry-over from other donors' samples. The sample here was cultured PBMCs, taken from culture after CMV antigen stimulation. CDR3 sequence reads: CASSVSPFVADTGELFF. The DNA for the CDR3 is TGTGCCAGCAGCGTAAGTCCATTTGTAGCGGACACCGGGGAGCTGTTTTTT.